Each of the 28 T cell receptor beta chains below was sequenced from the same sample in a study of T cell repertoires in cytomegalovirus infection (dated by TCRdb to between 2018 and 2021). Data came from an Illumina HiSeq 1500. Using fastp trimming at Q25 and MiXCR clonotype assembly, TCRdb reanalyzed the public sequencing data and kept in-frame beta chains. Entries are consolidated by CDR3 protein sequence, retaining the most common genes and DNA. The sample includes 250,000 to 300,000 distinct CDR3 sequences, with around 25% observed a single time. The ten largest account for 14% of the sample. Sequenced: PBMCs. The origin of the receptors is a human donor in good health (CMV status not recorded). Some clones in this sample may be carry-over from other donors' samples.

This clonotype occurred many times. V is TRBV7-2 and J is TRBJ1-5; unclear D gene. The CDR3 is 12 amino acids. Trimming took 1 base from V and 7 from J, leaving 5 bases between them. CDR1 and CDR2 from the germline V gene are SGHTA and FQGNSA. CDR3 nucleotide sequence: TGTGCCAGCAGCTTAGGGGAGCAGCCCCAGCATTTT. Translation gives CASSLGEQPQHF.

This clonotype appeared a single time. One base away lies a much larger clone, so this may be a sequencing read error. V and J are TRBV7-2 and TRBJ1-5; D is ambiguous. CDR1 and CDR2 from the germline V gene are SGHTA and FQGNSA. The V end lost 6 bases, the J end lost 2 bases, and 8 bases lay between the germline ends. The CDR3 length is 13 residues. CDR3 region: CASRQVRNQPQHF. CDR3 nucleotides: TGTGCCAGCAGACAAGTACGCAATCAGCCCCAGCATTTT.

This clonotype came up a few times. The CDR3 DNA follows: TGTGCCAGCAGTACCCCTAGCGGGGGAGCCTACGAGCAGTACTTC. Its protein is CASSTPSGGAYEQYF. The chain uses TRBV28 and TRBJ2-7; 10 bases are a match to TRBD2. CDR1 is MDHEN, CDR2 SYDVKM, per germline. J was trimmed by 2 bases and V by 5 bases; bases with no gene match: 6. The CDR3 covers 15 residues.

This clonotype came up many times. V is TRBV27 and J is TRBJ1-5; 9 nucleotides match TRBD1. Germline-derived CDR1 and CDR2 are MNHEY and SMNVEV (reference sequence). CDR3 length: 16 amino acids. V shed 6 bases and J 4 bases; nucleotides not matched to a gene: 10. CDR3 loop: CASSLDRGSGNQPQHF. The CDR3 DNA follows: TGTGCCAGCAGCCTCGACAGGGGGAGTGGGAATCAGCCCCAGCATTTT.

J is TRBJ1-1 and V is TRBV7-9; the match to TRBD1 covers 7 bases. Germline-derived CDR1 and CDR2 are SEHNR and FQNEAQ (reference sequence). This CDR3 has 12 residues. Trimming removed 5 bases from V and 8 bases from J; junction bases left unmatched: 5. The CDR3 DNA is TGTGCCAGCAGCCGACAGGGTAAGGAAGCTTTCTTT. This translates into CASSRQGKEAFF.

The rearrangement joins TRBV23-1 to TRBJ1-2; D gene ambiguous. TRBV23-1 is labeled an ORF, and its function is uncertain. V was clipped by 6 bases and J by 5 bases, with 13 bases between them. The CDR3 loop spans 13 amino acids. The CDR3 loop is CASRHQSLYGYTF. CDR3 coding DNA: TGCGCCAGCAGACATCAATCTTTGTATGGCTACACCTTC.

This clonotype was seen a few times. The chain recombines TRBV28 with TRBJ2-5; TRBD1 might be the D (5 bases). The CDR3 loop spans 14 amino acids. Trimming removed 6 bases at V and 7 bases at J, with 18 bases between. Germline CDR1 is MDHEN and CDR2 is SYDVKM. The CDR3 sequence: CASRFGQLKGTQYF. The CDR3 region has the DNA TGTGCCAGCAGATTCGGACAACTCAAGGGGACCCAGTACTTC.

This clonotype was recorded many times. The V and J genes are TRBV11-2 and TRBJ2-1, with 8 bases matching TRBD2. The CDR3 is 15 residues long. Germline CDR1 is SGHAT and CDR2 is FQNNGV. Germline trimming cut 1 base from V and 2 bases from J; bases unmatched to any gene: 1. The CDR3 DNA follows: TGTGCCAGCAGCTTAGTTAGCGGGGCCTACAATGAGCAGTTCTTC. This encodes CASSLVSGAYNEQFF.

Notes on this clonotype: A much larger clone lies one base from this, so it may be a read error. The rearrangement uses TRBV7-9 and TRBJ2-7; perhaps TRBD2 as D (5 bases). Germline loops: CDR1 SEHNR, CDR2 FQNEAQ (reference sequence). This CDR3 has 15 residues. V lost 1 base and J 3 bases, leaving 13 bases between the germline ends. CDR3 in DNA: TGTGCCAGCAGCTTAGGAGGGCCTGAAAACTACGAGCAGTACTTC. Residues: CASSLGGPENYEQYF.

The chain links TRBV4-1 to TRBJ2-7; the D gene could be TRBD1 or TRBD2 (5 bases each). This CDR3 is built from 15 residues. Trimming cost V 4 bases and J 0 bases, with 13 bases left between them. CDR1 MGHRA and CDR2 YSYEKL come from the germline V gene. The CDR3 region is CASSRRDETSYEQYF. In DNA, the CDR3 is TGCGCCAGCAGCCGCCGGGACGAGACCTCCTACGAGCAGTACTTC.

The chain couples TRBV29-1 to TRBJ2-1; 10 bases match TRBD1. The CDR3 extends over 14 amino acids. Germline V gene data show CDR1 as SQVTM and CDR2 as ANQGSEA. The J segment lost 4 bases and the V segment lost 4 bases, leaving 4 bases of the junction unmatched. CDR3 region: CSVAGTGVYNEQFF. For the CDR3, the DNA is TGCAGCGTTGCCGGGACAGGGGTGTACAATGAGCAGTTCTTC.

This clonotype was observed a handful of times. The chain joins TRBV29-1 to TRBJ2-7, with 7 bases identical to TRBD1. Trimming at V came to 8 bases and at J to 2 bases, leaving 12 bases not matched to a gene. Germline V CDR1 and CDR2: SQVTM, ANQGSEA. The CDR3 has 14 amino acids. CDR3 loop: CSFALTGVTYEQYF. The CDR3 DNA is TGCAGCTTTGCCCTCACAGGGGTCACCTACGAGCAGTACTTC.

This clonotype was detected ten times or more. The chain has TRBV7-8 and TRBJ2-5, with TRBD2 matching over 7 bases. CDR3 size: 14 residues. Germline CDR1 and CDR2: SGHVS and FQNEAQ. J gave up 5 bases and V 5 bases, and 8 bases lay outside the gene matches. In DNA form, the CDR3 reads TGTGCCAGCAGCCCCCGGACTAGATCTGAGACCCAGTACTTC. It yields the protein CASSPRTRSETQYF.

Here the CDR3 reads CASSKTTGTYEQYF. The CDR3 coding sequence is TGCGCCAGCAGCAAGACGACAGGGACCTACGAGCAGTACTTC. The chain joins TRBV5-1 to TRBJ2-7; 7 bases map to TRBD1. The CDR3 has 14 amino acids. The trim removed 4 bases at V and 2 bases at J, leaving 6 bases unmatched. CDR1 is SGHRS and CDR2 is YFSETQ in the germline V gene.

As DNA, the CDR3 is TGTGCCAGCAGTTACGTAGGGGCGGTCACTGAAGCTTTCTTT. Its translation is CASSYVGAVTEAFF. The chain recombines TRBV6-5 with TRBJ1-1; possibly TRBD1 for D (5 bases). The CDR3 totals 14 residues. Trimming took 2 bases from V and 4 from J, leaving 11 bases between them. Germline assignment: CDR1 MNHEY and CDR2 SVGAGI.

The table lists this clonotype with a few counts. The gene calls are TRBV7-3 and TRBJ1-2; 10 bases fit TRBD1. Germline CDR1 and CDR2: SGHTA and FQGTGA. V shed 3 bases and J 3 bases; nucleotides not matched to a gene: 10. This CDR3 is 17 amino acids long. The CDR3 DNA follows: TGTGCCAGCAGCTTCCGGTTTACCGGGACAGGGGACTATGGCTACACCTTC. This encodes CASSFRFTGTGDYGYTF. The variable domain in full, with the rest retrieved from reference TRBV7-3 and TRBJ1-2, is GAGVSQTPSNKVTEKGKYVELRCDPISGHTALYWYRQSLGQGPEFLIYFQGTGAADDSGLPNDRFFAVRPEGSVSTLKIQRTERGDSAVYLCASSFRFTGTGDYGYTFGSGTRLTVV.

This sequence joins TRBV28 and TRBJ2-7; D not certain. Trimming stripped 3 bases from V and 5 bases from J, with 5 bases between. Germline assignment: CDR1 MDHEN and CDR2 SYDVKM. The CDR3 contains 11 residues. The CDR3 region is CASSFFNEQYF. DNA of the CDR3: TGTGCCAGCAGTTTCTTTAACGAGCAGTACTTC.

This clonotype was found a few times. The chain carries TRBV28 and TRBJ1-3; no definite D call. From germline, CDR1 is MDHEN and CDR2 SYDVKM. Trimming pared 5 bases from V and 8 bases from J, leaving 13 bases between. This CDR3 spans 13 amino acids. CDR3 sequence reads: CASSPGLWDTIYF. CDR3 DNA: TGTGCCAGCAGTCCGGGTTTGTGGGACACCATATATTTT. The whole variable domain, remainder taken from reference TRBV28 and TRBJ1-3, is DVKVTQSSRYLVKRTGEKVFLECVQDMDHENMFWYRQDPGLGLRLIYFSYDVKMKEKGDIPEGYSVSREKKERFSLILESASTNQTSMYLCASSPGLWDTIYFGEGSWLTVV.

This clonotype turned up a few times. The chain couples TRBV24-1 to TRBJ1-2; 12 bases are a match to TRBD1. Germline V gene lookup returns CDR1 KGHDR and CDR2 SFDVKD. The V gene end was trimmed by 2 bases and the J gene end by 7 bases; junction bases not matched to a gene: 10. The CDR3 totals 17 residues. The CDR3 coding sequence is TGTGCCACCAGTGATTCCCCGGGACAGGGGGCGACGGCTGGCTACACCTTC. This codes for CATSDSPGQGATAGYTF.

The J gene is TRBJ2-2, the V gene TRBV15; 8 bases are a match to TRBD1. J was trimmed by 1 base and V by 2 bases; bases with no gene match: 6. Per the germline V gene, CDR1 is LNHNV and CDR2 is YYDKDF (reference sequence). The CDR3 covers 17 residues. CDR3 in amino acids: CATSRLFGTGNTGELFF. In DNA, the CDR3 is TGTGCCACCAGCAGACTTTTTGGGACAGGGAACACCGGGGAGCTGTTTTTT.

This clonotype was seen ten or more times. The gene calls are TRBV7-2 and TRBJ1-2; D might be TRBD1 (6 bases). The CDR3 is 13 residues long. Trimming took off 3 bases at V and 8 bases at J, with 13 bases between the two ends. In germline, CDR1 is SGHTA, CDR2 FQGNSA. Written as DNA, the CDR3 is TGTGCCAGCAGCTTCAAGGGGGTAGGCGGCTACACCTTC. Translation: CASSFKGVGGYTF.

This clonotype showed up many times. The V gene is TRBV7-9, the J gene TRBJ2-4; no definite D call. Germline CDR1 reads SEHNR; CDR2 reads FQNEAQ (reference sequence). The CDR3 length is 14 residues. Trimming pared 8 bases from V and 0 bases from J, leaving 11 bases between. In DNA, the CDR3 is TGTGCCAGCGGAGTAGGATTAGCCAAAAACATTCAGTACTTC. The encoded protein is CASGVGLAKNIQYF.

This chain joins TRBV11-2 and TRBJ2-7; D gene uncertain. The CDR3 covers 13 residues. The V end lost 4 bases, the J end lost 2 bases, and 9 bases lay between the germline ends. Germline V gene lookup returns CDR1 SGHAT and CDR2 FQNNGV. The CDR3 nucleotides are TGTGCCAGCAGCTCCGTTCCCCCCTACGAGCAGTACTTC. Translating it yields CASSSVPPYEQYF.

The chain joins TRBV9 to TRBJ1-1, with unresolved D. Germline CDR1 is SGDLS and CDR2 is YYNGEE. V was cut by 0 bases and J by 6 bases, with 3 bases left in between. CDR3 length equals 11 residues. The CDR3 protein is CASSVGPEAFF. In nucleotides, the CDR3 is TGTGCCAGCAGCGTAGGGCCTGAAGCTTTCTTT.

This clonotype was observed at least ten times. This rearrangement joins TRBV5-6 to TRBJ2-5; D may match TRBD1 or TRBD2 (5 bases each). Trimming took 4 bases from V and 2 from J, leaving 15 bases between them. The CDR3 covers 15 residues. CDR1 SGHDT and CDR2 YYEEEE come from the germline V gene. The CDR3 bases are TGTGCCAGCAGCGAGGGACGGTCGAATCAAGAGACCCAGTACTTC. It specifies CASSEGRSNQETQYF.

The J gene is TRBJ2-3, the V gene TRBV24-1; 8 bases are a match to TRBD2. V lost 2 bases, J lost 2 bases, and 5 bases stayed unmatched. There are 16 residues in the CDR3. Germline CDR1 KGHDR, CDR2 SFDVKD. This CDR3 reads CATSDYPSGYTDTQYF. CDR3 DNA sequence: TGTGCCACCAGTGATTATCCTAGCGGGTACACAGATACGCAGTATTTT.

This clonotype was seen a few times. The chain has TRBV18 and TRBJ2-3, with 7 bases matching TRBD2. Germline V gives CDR1 KGHSH, CDR2 LQKENI. CDR3 size: 15 residues. Trimming took 2 bases from V and 0 from J; bases not matched to a gene: 2. The CDR3 DNA follows: TGTGCCAGCTCACCATTCGGGGGGAGCACAGATACGCAGTATTTT. Amino acids: CASSPFGGSTDTQYF.

The genes are TRBV4-3 and TRBJ2-7, with a possible D match to TRBD1 (5 bases). V dropped 4 bases and J dropped 2 bases, with 15 bases sitting between them. Looked up from germline, CDR1 is LGHNA and CDR2 is YSLEER. The CDR3 has 15 residues. The CDR3 sequence: CASSREAGPTYEQYF. The CDR3 region has the DNA TGCGCCAGCAGCCGAGAAGCAGGGCCAACCTACGAGCAGTACTTC.